This TCR beta chain was recorded in a study of beta chain features in type 1 diabetes. Study-wide background: Over all samples combined, about 99,000,000 sorted cells were examined. Whole-study results and caveats: People with Type 1 diabetes carried modestly yet significantly shorter TCRB CDR3s in all four CD4+ subsets. Compared to healthy donors, patients appeared to have naive, central memory and Treg TCRB repertoires that were more alike.

The entirety of the isolated RNA underwent reverse transcription, so expressed TCRB transcripts were sequenced. Profiling relied on immunoSEQ multiplex PCR, and the TCRdb table lists in-frame clones only, not all of them. The profile shows some 350,000 clones, around a tenth of them singletons. Once sorted, every population was more than 98% pure. In germline, CDR1 is MGHDK, CDR2 SYGVNS. The trim removed 3 bases at V and 5 bases at J, leaving 4 bases unmatched. The CDR3 runs to 14 residues. Comment on this clone: Its specificity is not known.

This TCR was sampled from a man under 40 with type 1 diabetes. The chain employs TRBV25-1 and TRBJ2-3; TRBD2 matches at 8 bases. Source material: central memory CD4+ T cells from blood. This CDR3 is CASSDGRGGDTQYF. CDR3 nucleotide sequence: TGTGCCAGCAGTGATGGACGGGGGGGAGATACGCAGTATTTT.